This T cell receptor beta chain comes out of a study of blood T cell repertoires in COVID-19. Study-wide background: Acute and convalescent COVID-19 specimens originated in the United States, Italy and Spain.

V lost 0 bases, J lost 8 bases, and 11 bases lay in between. The CDR3 is made up of 13 amino acids. CDR1 and CDR2 (germline): SGHRS, YFSETQ. In the authors' workflow: Reference gene primer amplification gave estimated nucleated cell counts. TCRdb keeps only in-frame clones here, not all; method: immunoSEQ multiplex PCR. That table gives V, J and clone size, and the DNA gave D and trimming. The sample includes 110,000 or so clones, approximately 85% of them seen just once. What was sequenced was peripheral blood. The chain is built from TRBV5-1 and TRBJ1-2; D not resolved. The source is a woman aged 55 to 70 with COVID-19, enrolled during active disease. CDR3 DNA sequence: TGCGCCAGCAGCTTGGAGTGGGGAGACGGCTACACCTTC. Translated: CASSLEWGDGYTF. Based on the CDR3 plus reference TRBV5-1 and TRBJ1-2, the full variable domain is KAGVTQTPRYLIKTRGQQVTLSCSPISGHRSVSWYQQTPGQGLQFLFEYFSETQRNKGNFPGRFSGRQFSNSRSEMNVSTLELGDSALYLCASSLEWGDGYTFGSGTRLTVV.